This TCR beta chain was documented in a study of radiation and T cells in renal cell carcinoma. Study details: Nephrectomy followed 15 Gy stereotactic body radiation by 4 weeks. The study, taken as a whole, reports: In blood, top tumor clones expanded by 2 weeks, shrinking by 4. No pretreatment tumor biopsies were available for baseline clonotypes.

Time point indicated: blood 2 weeks post-SBRT. As for treatment: 15 Gy SBRT to primary tumor, nephrectomy 4 weeks later. Clear cell pathology was present in this patient's renal cell carcinoma. Repertoires were generated with immunoSEQ multiplex PCR, while TCRdb's copy carries only in-frame clones and drops some. The table lists 120,000 or so clones, approximately 90% of them singletons, with 5.8% in the top ten. Turning to this clone: Its antigen is unidentified.

V was trimmed by 6 bases and J by 7 bases, leaving 16 bases between them. The CDR3 is made up of 13 amino acids. CDR1 is MNHEY and CDR2 is SVGAGI in the germline V gene. The sequencing here drew on blood, taken from a patient whose treatment included radiotherapy and nephrectomy. The chain combines TRBV6-5 with TRBJ2-7; D tentatively fits TRBD1 or TRBD2 (5 bases each). This receptor was identified in a woman aged 70 to 79 with renal cell carcinoma. The CDR3, as DNA: TGTGCCAGCAGGGGGACGGACTGGCGGGAGCAGTACTTC. Its protein product is CASRGTDWREQYF.